This record covers a single T cell receptor beta chain. Its antigen is not known. The source of the sample is a study of T cell repertoires in cytomegalovirus infection. In the study overall: CMV epitopes, recently identified HLA-C-restricted and well-studied HLA-B-restricted, were used. The public TCR beta signatures pointed to both CMV infection and matching HLA type. General study results and limits: Carriage of CMV together with the relevant HLA was identifiable through cumulative public TCR beta family frequency. What dominated the ex vivo response were HLA-C-restricted CMV-specific TCR beta clonotypes.

The CDR3 runs 14 residues. Deletions cut 5 bases from V and 0 bases from J, with 12 bases between. CDR1 and CDR2 from the germline V gene are SGHRS and YFSETQ. TCRdb re-derived calls from the reads in MiXCR, one entry per CDR3 protein. The data contain around 570,000 distinct CDR3 sequences, over 35% of them singletons. This sequence originates from a human donor in good health (CMV status not recorded). Some clones in this sample may be carry-over from other donors' samples. V and J are TRBV5-1 and TRBJ2-7, with D perhaps TRBD1 (5 bases). Sequences were derived from cultured PBMCs, sampled from culture after CMV antigen stimulation. CDR3 nucleotide sequence: TGCGCCAGCAGAAAGGGGATAGGCTCCTACGAGCAGTACTTC. Amino acids: CASRKGIGSYEQYF.